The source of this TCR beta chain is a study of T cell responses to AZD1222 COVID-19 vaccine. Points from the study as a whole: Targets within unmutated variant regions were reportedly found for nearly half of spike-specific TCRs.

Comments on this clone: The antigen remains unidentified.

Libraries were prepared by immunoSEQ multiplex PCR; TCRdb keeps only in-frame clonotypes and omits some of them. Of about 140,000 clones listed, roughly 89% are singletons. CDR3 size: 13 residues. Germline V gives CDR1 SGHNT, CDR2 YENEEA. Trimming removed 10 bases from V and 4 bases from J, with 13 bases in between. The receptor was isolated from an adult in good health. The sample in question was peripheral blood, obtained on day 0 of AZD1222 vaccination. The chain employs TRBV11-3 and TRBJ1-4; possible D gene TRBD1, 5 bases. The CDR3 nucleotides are TGTGCCACCCGCGGGACCTTTAATGAAAAACTGTTTTTT. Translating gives CATRGTFNEKLFF.